The source of this T cell receptor beta chain is a study of cytomegalovirus exposure and HLA in healthy donors. The wider study: Falling in the Caucasian-associated ancestry cluster were 81% of some 400 genotyped donors. Findings and limits, study-wide: Presence/absence comparisons presumed near-even sequencing depth among donors. TCR beta V- and J-gene trimming, according to a later analysis, was linked to a missense DCLRE1C variant.

Of note for this clone: Its antigen remains unidentified.

Per germline, CDR1 SGHRS and CDR2 YFSETQ. The CDR3 runs 18 residues. J lost 3 bases, V lost 2 bases, and 6 bases had no gene match. The PCR contained 60 Vbeta and 13 Jbeta primers. Some clones are missing from TCRdb's copy, which holds only in-frame ones; the method was immunoSEQ multiplex PCR. The table shows under 200,000 clones, with about three quarters occurring only once. The receptor was isolated from a female donor in good health and CMV-seronegative. This sequence joins TRBV5-1 and TRBJ2-3; TRBD2 matches at 16 bases. The source material was PBMCs. The CDR3 loop reads CASSLPGLAGGPTDTQYF. Here the CDR3 DNA reads TGCGCCAGCAGCTTACCGGGACTAGCGGGAGGGCCAACAGATACGCAGTATTTT.